Listed here are 25 T cell receptor beta chains from one sample, sequenced in a study of long-term antiretroviral therapy in people with HIV (dated by TCRdb to 2022 to 2024). The immunoSEQ hsTCRB v3.0 assay was used at survey level resolution for TRB variable region sequencing. TCRdb obtained this table from immuneACCESS and retained in-frame rearrangements with V and J assigned. These tables miss some clones; where compared with another copy, unresolved V genes account for less than half of the shortfall, and the remainder is unexplained. This sample is represented by about 48,000 clones; around four fifths of them were singletons. Of the sample, 2.5% to 3% is held by the ten largest clones. The sequencing used unsorted PBMCs, collected 0.8 years after starting antiretroviral therapy. The receptor source for this set is a woman aged 18 to 35 with HIV.

The chain recombines TRBV21-1 with TRBJ2-7. TRBV21-1 is a listed pseudogene. This CDR3 has 15 residues. The CDR3 DNA sequence: TGTGCCAGCAGCAAAGGTGAACACTCGGTCTACGAGCAGTACTTC. Its translation is CASSKGEHSVYEQYF.

The chain links TRBV7-2 to TRBJ1-5; D perhaps matches TRBD1 (5 bases). The V gene's germline CDR1 is SGHTA and CDR2 FQGNSA. The V end was cut by 4 bases, the J end by 0 bases, with 10 bases between. The CDR3 covers 15 residues. The CDR3 region has the DNA TGTGCCAGCAGCTGGGGGATCAATAGCAATCAGCCCCAGCATTTT. Its protein product is CASSWGINSNQPQHF.

The V and J genes are TRBV5-6 and TRBJ2-1; D remains ambiguous. V gave up 4 bases and J gave up 12 bases, with 17 bases separating them. CDR1 is SGHDT, CDR2 YYEEEE, per germline. This CDR3 is built from 13 residues. CDR3 protein: CASSLAYGSSQFF. The CDR3 coding sequence is TGTGCCAGCAGCCTGGCCTATGGGTCATCGCAGTTCTTC.

In this sample, this clone turned up once. The CDR3 DNA follows: TGTGCCAGCAGCTCCCCACGGATCACTGAAGCTTTCTTT. As protein: CASSSPRITEAFF. This chain joins TRBV7-9 and TRBJ1-1, with no clear D. Per germline, CDR1 SEHNR and CDR2 FQNEAQ (reference sequence). V was cut by 4 bases and J by 4 bases, with 10 bases left in between. The CDR3 contains 13 residues. The full variable domain, with the rest looked up from reference TRBV7-9 and TRBJ1-1, is DTGVSQNPRHKITKRGQNVTFRCDPISEHNRLYWYRQTLGQGPEFLTYFQNEAQLEKSRLLSDRFSAERPKGSFSTLEIQRTEQGDSAMYLCASSSPRITEAFFGQGTRLTVV.

The V gene is TRBV9, the J gene TRBJ2-5; D not certain. Germline CDR1 reads SGDLS; CDR2 reads YYNGEE. CDR3 length: 15 amino acids. The ends were cut back, 0 bases at V and 1 base at J, with 10 bases in the middle. CDR3 loop: CASSVVGRPQETQYF. CDR3 in DNA: TGTGCCAGCAGCGTAGTGGGTCGGCCCCAAGAGACCCAGTACTTC.

The DNA for the CDR3 is TGCGCCAGCAACGCCCACAGGCGAGAGACCCAGTACTTC. This encodes CASNAHRRETQYF. The chain combines TRBV10-1 with TRBJ2-5; possibly TRBD1 for D (5 bases). Per germline, CDR1 WNHNN and CDR2 SYGVQD (reference sequence). The V end was cut by 7 bases, the J end by 4 bases, with 13 bases between. CDR3 length: 13 residues.

The DNA for the CDR3 is TGTGCCAGCAGCCAGCCCCCGGGCCCATTTTTCGAGCAGTACTTC. Protein product: CASSQPPGPFFEQYF. The chain couples TRBV7-2 to TRBJ2-7; D gene ambiguous. Trimming removed 5 bases at V and 6 bases at J, with 20 bases between. Germline V gene lookup returns CDR1 SGHTA and CDR2 FQGNSA. The CDR3 consists of 15 residues.

This clone was seen only once. The V and J genes are TRBV6-5 and TRBJ2-7, with a weak D call TRBD1 (5 bases). Trimming stripped 6 bases from V and 0 bases from J, with 15 bases between. The CDR3 is 15 residues long. The germline gives CDR1 MNHEY, CDR2 SVGAGI. The CDR3 bases are TGTGCCAGCAGATCCACAGGCCAGAGCTCCTACGAGCAGTACTTC. Protein product: CASRSTGQSSYEQYF.

This sequence joins TRBV15 and TRBJ1-1; unclear D gene. The CDR3 runs to 15 residues. Trimming left V 1 base short and J 1 base short, with 10 bases between. From germline, CDR1 is LNHNV and CDR2 YYDKDF (reference sequence). The CDR3 DNA follows: TGTGCCACCAGCAGAGGTCCTTTGGGGAACACTGAAGCTTTCTTT. It translates to CATSRGPLGNTEAFF.

V gene TRBV27 combines with J gene TRBJ2-1, with TRBD2 identical over 9 bases. This CDR3 region has 14 residues. Germline V lookup: CDR1 MNHEY, CDR2 SMNVEV (reference sequence). The CDR3 here is CAAGGTSIHYEQFF. The CDR3 DNA is TGTGCAGCTGGGGGGACTAGCATTCACTATGAGCAGTTCTTC.

V and J are TRBV25-1 and TRBJ2-6, with no clear D. The CDR3 is made up of 12 amino acids. V lost 9 bases, J lost 3 bases, and 6 bases lay in between. The germline gives CDR1 MGHDK, CDR2 SYGVNS. CDR3 DNA: TGTGCCAGTCAAATTGGGGCCAACGTCCTGACTTTC. Amino acid sequence: CASQIGANVLTF.

This chain uses TRBV6-5 with TRBJ1-4; D call uncertain. This CDR3 is 14 amino acids long. Germline V gene sequence: CDR1 MNHEY, CDR2 SVGAGI. Trimming left V 6 bases short and J 7 bases short, with 15 bases between. The CDR3 nucleotides are TGTGCCAGCAGCCTCACTTTGGTGGGTGAAAAACTGTTTTTT. It codes for CASSLTLVGEKLFF.

This clone was counted between two and nine times. The rearrangement uses TRBV4-1 and TRBJ1-4, with D perhaps matching TRBD1 (5 bases). Germline V lookup: CDR1 MGHRA, CDR2 YSYEKL. This CDR3 comprises 17 residues. V was clipped by 0 bases and J by 7 bases, with 18 bases between them. The CDR3 spells CASSQEQRMAGVEKLFF. CDR3 DNA sequence: TGCGCCAGCAGCCAAGAACAACGGATGGCGGGGGTTGAAAAACTGTTTTTT.

V gene TRBV5-4 combines with J gene TRBJ1-2, with 7 bases fitting TRBD1. Germline V gene sequence: CDR1 SGHNT, CDR2 YYREEE (reference sequence). The V gene end was trimmed by 4 bases and the J gene end by 4 bases; junction bases not matched to a gene: 16. The CDR3 has 17 amino acids. CDR3 loop: CASSRRARATGIYGYTF. DNA for the CDR3: TGTGCCAGCAGCCGAAGAGCCAGGGCGACAGGGATCTATGGCTACACCTTC.

This rearrangement joins TRBV5-1 to TRBJ1-1, with 8 bases fitting TRBD1. Germline values: CDR1 SGHRS, CDR2 YFSETQ. Trimming cost V 4 bases and J 1 base; bases outside gene matches: 18. CDR3 length equals 19 residues. The CDR3 loop reads CASSQTGTGERSRNTEAFF. The CDR3 DNA sequence: TGCGCCAGCAGCCAGACCGGGACAGGTGAGAGGTCTCGGAACACTGAAGCTTTCTTT.

The V and J genes are TRBV7-2 and TRBJ1-5, with D unresolved. Germline V gene data show CDR1 as SGHTA and CDR2 as FQGNSA. V gave up 1 base and J gave up 0 bases, with 7 bases separating them. The CDR3 is made up of 15 amino acids. CDR3 residues: CASSLGRASNQPQHF. CDR3 DNA: TGTGCCAGCAGCTTAGGGAGGGCTAGCAATCAGCCCCAGCATTTT.

The chain carries TRBV19 and TRBJ1-5, with 9 bases that match TRBD1. Looked up from germline, CDR1 is LNHDA and CDR2 is SQIVND (reference sequence). Trimming cost V 2 bases and J 4 bases; bases outside gene matches: 6. The CDR3 extends over 16 amino acids. CDR3 in amino acids: CASSITAGTGNQPQHF. CDR3 sequence (DNA): TGTGCCAGTAGTATAACGGCAGGGACAGGGAATCAGCCCCAGCATTTT.

The chain combines TRBV11-3 with TRBJ2-5, with TRBD1 as a possible D gene (5 bases). CDR3 length: 14 residues. V was pared by 5 bases and J by 9 bases, with 19 bases between. CDR1 and CDR2 from the germline V gene are SGHNT and YENEEA. The DNA for the CDR3 is TGTGCCAGCAGCCCCCAGGGCGGTGGCCGGGCCCAGTACTTC. It codes for CASSPQGGGRAQYF.

This chain joins TRBV21-1 and TRBJ1-3; the table's D call, TRBD1, was not checked against the DNA. TRBV21-1 is a pseudogene locus. There are 13 residues in the CDR3. The CDR3 DNA reads TGTGCCAGCAGCAAAACAGTGCGAAACACCATATATTTT. Encoded protein: CASSKTVRNTIYF.

The chain is built from TRBV11-3 and TRBJ2-7; possibly TRBD1 or TRBD2 for D (6 bases each). Germline-derived CDR1 and CDR2 are SGHNT and YENEEA. The CDR3 has 13 residues. V was trimmed by 0 bases and J by 9 bases, leaving 12 bases between them. CDR3 coding DNA: TGTGCCAGCAGCTTAGATCTTGGAGGGGGGCAGTACTTC. Translating gives CASSLDLGGGQYF.

This sequence joins TRBV7-9 and TRBJ2-5, with TRBD1 identical over 7 bases. The CDR3 consists of 14 residues. Germline CDR1 reads SEHNR; CDR2 reads FQNEAQ (reference sequence). Unmatched junction bases numbered 7, after V lost 8 bases and J lost 1 base. The CDR3 bases are TGTGCCAGCCCGCCCGACAGGGCCCAAGAGACCCAGTACTTC. This translates into CASPPDRAQETQYF.

This chain connects TRBV9 to TRBJ2-3; D unresolved. The CDR3 is 19 amino acids. Deletions cut 4 bases from V and 5 bases from J, with 29 bases between. Germline V gene sequence: CDR1 SGDLS, CDR2 YYNGEE. The CDR3 nucleotides read TGTGCCAGCAGCCCCCGATCTGTACAAAGCTTCGGTTTTGTAGATACGCAGTATTTT. Amino acid sequence: CASSPRSVQSFGFVDTQYF.

The chain couples TRBV7-6 to TRBJ1-3, with unresolved D. Germline V CDR1 and CDR2: SGHVS, FNYEAQ. CDR3 length: 14 residues. V lost 3 bases and J 0 bases, leaving 6 bases between the germline ends. The CDR3 bases are TGTGCCAGCAGCTTGGAGAGCTCTGGAAACACCATATATTTT. Its protein is CASSLESSGNTIYF. Supplemented by reference TRBV7-6 and TRBJ1-3, the full variable domain reads GAGVSQSPRYKVTKRGQDVALRCDPISGHVSLYWYRQALGQGPEFLTYFNYEAQQDKSGLPNDRFSAERPEGSISTLTIQRTEQRDSAMYRCASSLESSGNTIYFGEGSWLTVV.

This chain uses TRBV7-2 with TRBJ2-3; 7 nucleotides align to TRBD2. There are 15 residues in the CDR3. After removal of 2 bases from V and 0 bases from J, the junction contained 2 bases not matched to a gene. Germline CDR1 reads SGHTA; CDR2 reads FQGNSA. The CDR3 is CASSLSRESTDTQYF. CDR3 coding DNA: TGTGCCAGCAGCTTATCGCGGGAGAGCACAGATACGCAGTATTTT.

The CDR3 protein is CASTQDRVVGTDTQYF. Here the CDR3 DNA reads TGTGCCAGCACTCAGGACAGGGTCGTTGGCACAGATACGCAGTATTTT. This chain links TRBV28 with TRBJ2-3; 8 nucleotides line up with TRBD1. The CDR3 loop spans 16 amino acids. With V trimmed by 7 bases and J by 1 base, 10 bases remained unmatched. Germline CDR1 is MDHEN and CDR2 is SYDVKM.